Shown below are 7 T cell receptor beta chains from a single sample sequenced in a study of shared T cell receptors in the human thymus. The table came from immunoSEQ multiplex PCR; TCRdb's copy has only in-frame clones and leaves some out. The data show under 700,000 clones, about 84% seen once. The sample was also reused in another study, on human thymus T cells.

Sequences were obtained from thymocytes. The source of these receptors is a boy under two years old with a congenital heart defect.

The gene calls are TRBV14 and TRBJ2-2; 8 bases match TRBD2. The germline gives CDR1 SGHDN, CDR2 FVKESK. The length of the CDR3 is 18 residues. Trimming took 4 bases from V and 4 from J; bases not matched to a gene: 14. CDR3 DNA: TGTGCCAGCAGCCCGACTAGCGCCCGTGCCCCACGCACCGGGGAGCTGTTTTTT. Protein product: CASSPTSARAPRTGELFF. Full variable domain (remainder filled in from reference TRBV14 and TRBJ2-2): EAGVTQFPSHSVIEKGQTVTLRCDPISGHDNLYWYRRVMGKEIKFLLHFVKESKQDESGMPNNRFLAERTGGTYSTLKVQPAELEDSGVYFCASSPTSARAPRTGELFFGEGSRLTVL.

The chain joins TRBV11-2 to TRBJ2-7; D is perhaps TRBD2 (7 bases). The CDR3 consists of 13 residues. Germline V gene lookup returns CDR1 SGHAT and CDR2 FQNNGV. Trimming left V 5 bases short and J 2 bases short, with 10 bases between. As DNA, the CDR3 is TGTGCCAGCAGCCTCGGGGGGCCCTACGAGCAGTACTTC. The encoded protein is CASSLGGPYEQYF.

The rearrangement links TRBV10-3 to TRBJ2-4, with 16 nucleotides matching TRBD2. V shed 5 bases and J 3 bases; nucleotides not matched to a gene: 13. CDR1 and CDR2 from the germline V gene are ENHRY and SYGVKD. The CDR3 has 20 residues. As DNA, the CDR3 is TGTGCCATCAGTAGCGAGGGGACTAGCGGGAGGGTAATCTACAAAAACATTCAGTACTTC. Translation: CAISSEGTSGRVIYKNIQYF.

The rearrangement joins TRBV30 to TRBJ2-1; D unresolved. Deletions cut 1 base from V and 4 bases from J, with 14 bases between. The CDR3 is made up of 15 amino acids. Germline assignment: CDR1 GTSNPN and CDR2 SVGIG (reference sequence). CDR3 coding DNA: TGTGCCTGGAGTGACGGTTTGGGCCGTTACAATGAGCAGTTCTTC. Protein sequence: CAWSDGLGRYNEQFF.

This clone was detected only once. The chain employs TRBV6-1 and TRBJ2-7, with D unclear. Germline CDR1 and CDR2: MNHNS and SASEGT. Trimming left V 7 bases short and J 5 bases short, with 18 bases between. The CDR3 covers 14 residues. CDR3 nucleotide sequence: TGTGCCAGCACCCCGGCGCGGAACATAGACGAGCAGTACTTC. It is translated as CASTPARNIDEQYF.

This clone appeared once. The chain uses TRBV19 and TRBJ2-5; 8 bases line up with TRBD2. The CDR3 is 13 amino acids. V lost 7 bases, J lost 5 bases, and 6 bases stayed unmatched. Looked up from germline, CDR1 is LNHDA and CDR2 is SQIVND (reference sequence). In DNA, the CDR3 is TGTGCCAGTAAAAGGACTAGCAGTGAGACCCAGTACTTC. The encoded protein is CASKRTSSETQYF.

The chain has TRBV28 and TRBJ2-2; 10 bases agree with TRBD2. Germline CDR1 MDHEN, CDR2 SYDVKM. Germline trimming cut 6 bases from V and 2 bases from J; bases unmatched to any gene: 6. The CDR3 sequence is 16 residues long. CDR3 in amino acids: CASSPTSGPNTGELFF. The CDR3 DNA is TGTGCCAGCAGCCCGACTAGCGGGCCTAACACCGGGGAGCTGTTTTTT.